The clone carrying this TCR beta chain has only a few counts. This record belongs to a study of regulatory T cells in long-lasting Graves disease. Relying on iRepertoire HTBI primers and Arm-PCR of CDR3 regions, the team built TCR beta libraries. MiXCR, applied by TCRdb to the multiplex PCR reads, yields one record per CDR3 protein. The table includes over 650,000 distinct CDR3 sequences, around 32% detected once. This CDR3 has 16 residues. Trimming removed 2 bases from V and 7 bases from J; junction bases left unmatched: 6. Germline V gene sequence: CDR1 KGHSH, CDR2 LQKENI. Time point meaning: persistent/refractory GD, antithyroid drugs over 5 years with positive TRAb. There was RNA extracted from PBMCs, and the TCR library was made from it.

The V gene is TRBV18, the J gene TRBJ1-6; TRBD1 aligns across 9 bases. The sequence was obtained from a female donor with Graves disease. The specimen was peripheral blood mononuclear cells (PBMCs), collected when the disease was refractory, from a patient treated with antithyroid drugs. CDR3 region: CASSPAGTGPNSPLHF. The DNA of the CDR3 is TGTGCCAGCTCACCAGCCGGGACAGGGCCGAATTCACCCCTCCACTTT.